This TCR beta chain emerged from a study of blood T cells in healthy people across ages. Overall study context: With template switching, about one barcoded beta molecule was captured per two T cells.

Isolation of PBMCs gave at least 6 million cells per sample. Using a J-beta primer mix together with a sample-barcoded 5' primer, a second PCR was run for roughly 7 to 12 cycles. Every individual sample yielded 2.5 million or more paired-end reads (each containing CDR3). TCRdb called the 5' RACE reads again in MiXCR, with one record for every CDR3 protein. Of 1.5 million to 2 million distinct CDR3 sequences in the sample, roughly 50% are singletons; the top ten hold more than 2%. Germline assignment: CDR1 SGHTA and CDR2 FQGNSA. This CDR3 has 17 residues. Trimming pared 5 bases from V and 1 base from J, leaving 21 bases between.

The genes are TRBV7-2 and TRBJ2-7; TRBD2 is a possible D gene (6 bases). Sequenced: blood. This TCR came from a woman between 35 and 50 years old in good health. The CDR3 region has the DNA TGTGCCAGCAGCCCCCAGGAGGGGTGGAGAAGATCCTACGAGCAGTACTTC. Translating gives CASSPQEGWRRSYEQYF.